This TCR beta chain comes out of a study of T cells after posttransplantation cyclophosphamide. CDR1 and CDR2 from the germline V gene are LGHNA and YNFKEQ. This CDR3 has 14 amino acids. On this clone: Antigen: not known.

Whole-study findings and limits: Recipient CMV seropositivity and CMV reactivation strongly tracked TRB clonality. Later blood repertoires were often dominated by clones from the donor CD8+ memory compartment. TRB overlap between skin or GI tissue T cells and blood was limited.

Data came from immunoSEQ multiplex PCR; TCRdb stores just in-frame clones and leaves some out. The data contain approximately 18,000 clones, approximately 87% of them singletons. On the day of bone marrow donation, the related graft donor provided peripheral blood. This chain connects TRBV4-2 to TRBJ2-5; the D gene is possibly TRBD2 (5 bases). The J call may not be correct, given that the DNA end is closer to TRBJ2-7. This clonotype was sampled from a man in his thirties or forties in good health and a related stem cell transplant donor. The source material was memory CD4+ T cells sorted from blood. CDR3 sequence (DNA): TGTGCCAGCAGCCAAGGAGGGAGCTCCTACGAGCAGTACTTC. Translation: CASSQGGSSYEQYF.